This entry features one T cell receptor (beta chain) sequence. The junction shows a germline mismatch at one end, possibly a read error. This record belongs to a study of tumor-infiltrating lymphocytes in primary liver carcinoma. Co-extraction of both nucleic acids (RNA and DNA) used about 20-34 mg of unsorted bulk tissue. This CDR3 has 15 residues. In germline, CDR1 is MGHRA, CDR2 YSYEKL. A constant-region primer primed TCR beta cDNA synthesis from 400 to 550 ng of total RNA. A slightly modified ARM-PCR protocol with three nested multiplex PCR rounds produced these TCR beta libraries. The two initial PCR rounds, roughly 10 cycles each, used TRBV1-TRBV30 forward and C-beta reverse primers. In TCRdb, the multiplex PCR reads were re-called with MiXCR into one record per CDR3 protein. The data contain about 78,000 distinct CDR3 sequences, over 60% of them singletons.

The material sequenced was liver tumor tissue from sampling region 4. The subset is: tumor region T4, right-lateral pole. The gene calls are TRBV4-1 and TRBJ1-2; D gene ambiguous. The origin of this receptor is a man between 40 and 49 years old with primary liver carcinoma and hepatitis B virus infection. The CDR3 here is CASSQEAVTNYGYTF. CDR3 coding DNA: TGTGCCAGCAGCCAAGAAGCCGTAACAAACTATGGCTACACCTTC.